These 5 T cell receptor beta chains were all obtained from the same sample, sequenced in a study of T cell repertoires in cytomegalovirus infection. TCRdb recomputed calls from the reads with MiXCR, one row per CDR3 protein. The sample yields 250,000 or so distinct CDR3 sequences, about 12% seen once. Sequenced material: PBMCs. Receptors originate from a human donor in good health (CMV status not recorded). Some clones in this sample may be carry-over from other donors' samples.

This chain links TRBV5-6 with TRBJ1-4; TRBD1 aligns across 8 bases. This CDR3 region has 16 residues. Germline CDR1 reads SGHDT; CDR2 reads YYEEEE. Trimming at V came to 3 bases and at J to 5 bases, leaving 9 bases not matched to a gene. The DNA for the CDR3 is TGTGCCAGCAGCTCTCCAGGGGGCGCCCGGAATGAAAAACTGTTTTTT. Residues: CASSSPGGARNEKLFF.

Of note for this clonotype: This clone may be a read error of a much larger clone one base away. The chain joins TRBV10-3 to TRBJ2-7; 10 bases line up with TRBD1. The CDR3 consists of 17 residues. Unmatched junction bases numbered 19, after V lost 9 bases and J lost 5 bases. Germline lookup yields CDR1 ENHRY and CDR2 SYGVKD. Here the CDR3 reads CAIDTSGGTGDQDEQYF. The CDR3 coding sequence is TGTGCCATAGACACCTCGGGGGGGACAGGGGATCAGGACGAGCAGTACTTC.

This clonotype appeared many times. The rearrangement joins TRBV7-2 to TRBJ1-6; D unresolved. V was shortened by 1 base and J by 8 bases, with 12 bases between the two germline ends. Germline CDR1 and CDR2: SGHTA and FQGNSA. This CDR3 region has 15 residues. CDR3: CASSLVQHKDSPLHF. Here the CDR3 DNA reads TGTGCCAGCAGCTTAGTGCAGCATAAGGATTCACCCCTCCACTTT.

The chain combines TRBV6-2 or TRBV6-3 with TRBJ2-7, with 9 bases identical to TRBD2. Trimming at V came to 7 bases and at J to 4 bases, leaving 14 bases not matched to a gene. The germline V gene has CDR1 MNHEY and CDR2 SVGEGT. The CDR3 covers 16 residues. CDR3 bases: TGTGCCAGCATAGATGCCCCAGCGGGGGGCCTTTACGAGCAGTACTTC. Encoded protein: CASIDAPAGGLYEQYF.

The sample holds a few counts of this clonotype. The genes are TRBV7-2 and TRBJ2-7; D not certain. In germline, CDR1 is SGHTA, CDR2 FQGNSA. V was cut by 5 bases and J by 1 base, with 9 bases left in between. The CDR3 covers 13 residues. The chain's CDR3 is CASSQISSYEQYF. CDR3 sequence (DNA): TGTGCCAGCAGCCAAATTTCATCCTACGAGCAGTACTTC.